This TCR beta chain was profiled in a study of beta chain features in type 1 diabetes. General study findings and limits: A moderate, significant TCRB CDR3 shortening appeared in type 1 diabetes across four CD4+ subsets. Type 1 diabetes patients showed fewer insertions and more deletions at VDJ junctions. The naive, central memory and Treg TCRB repertoires of patients appeared to be more similar to one another than those of healthy donors. Whether TCRB rearrangement is influenced by HLA type was left unresolved in this analysis.

TCRB transcripts that were expressed got sequenced, as all of the isolated RNA had been reverse transcribed. Data came from immunoSEQ multiplex PCR; TCRdb stores just in-frame clones and leaves some out. The sample lists some 350,000 clones, approximately 12% occurring once. The sample holds a few counts of this clone. Its antigen remains unidentified. The germline gives CDR1 MNHEY, CDR2 SMNVEV (reference sequence). The CDR3 is 13 residues long. V trimming: 4 bases; J trimming: 4 bases; junction bases outside the gene matches: 3. The chain employs TRBV27 and TRBJ2-5; 7 bases match TRBD2. The sample was naive CD4+ T cells from blood. The receptor was isolated from a woman aged 18-29 years with type 1 diabetes. CDR3 nucleotide sequence: TGTGCCAGCAGTTCCATAGCGGGAGAGACCCAGTACTTC. It is translated as CASSSIAGETQYF.